These T cell receptor beta chains were read from a single sample in a study of blood T cell repertoires in COVID-19. Using immunoSEQ multiplex PCR, the repertoire was profiled, and TCRdb retains in-frame clones only, with some absent. Among roughly 300,000 clones, around 90% were seen once, and the ten largest hold roughly 6.8%. Source material: peripheral blood. The receptor source for this set is a woman in her 30s with COVID-19, enrolled during active disease. CDR3s leave out the opening cysteine and the closing phenylalanine or tryptophan. The order of the fields is J gene, V gene, CDR3 length, CDR3 protein.

j_gene: TRBJ1-5
v_gene: TRBV28
len: 10
CDR3aa: ASSFPPGTQH

j_gene: TRBJ2-2
v_gene: TRBV11-3
len: 12
CDR3aa: ASSPSGRTGELF

j_gene: TRBJ2-2
v_gene: TRBV19
len: 13
CDR3aa: ASNQLAGGRGELF

j_gene: TRBJ1-1
v_gene: TRBV10-2
len: 11
CDR3aa: ASRQGLNTEAF

j_gene: TRBJ2-5
v_gene: TRBV28
len: 13
CDR3aa: ASSSRRGRQETQY

j_gene: TRBJ2-1
v_gene: TRBV27
len: 11
CDR3aa: ASRSGTSLEQF

j_gene: TRBJ2-1
v_gene: TRBV7-2
len: 11
CDR3aa: ASSYPSGRDQF

j_gene: TRBJ2-2
v_gene: TRBV5-5
len: 17
CDR3aa: ASSLWSLAGGTNTGELF

j_gene: TRBJ2-3
v_gene: TRBV10-3
len: 11
CDR3aa: AISQGRPDTQY

j_gene: TRBJ1-4
v_gene: TRBV24-1
len: 13
CDR3aa: ATSDPSLADEKLF

j_gene: TRBJ2-1
v_gene: TRBV5-1
len: 12
CDR3aa: ASSPSRTSNEQF

j_gene: TRBJ1-5
v_gene: TRBV4-2
len: 16
CDR3aa: ASSINPVTGGGNQPQH

j_gene: TRBJ1-5
v_gene: TRBV10-2
len: 16
CDR3aa: ASSEGGQWWWSNQPQH

j_gene: TRBJ2-7
v_gene: TRBV5-4
len: 13
CDR3aa: ASSLTGTSGYEQY

j_gene: TRBJ2-7
v_gene: TRBV29-1
len: 12
CDR3aa: SVELRDSSYEQY

j_gene: TRBJ2-1
v_gene: TRBV11-2
len: 14
CDR3aa: ASSLVLSSGRNEQF

j_gene: TRBJ2-7
v_gene: TRBV7-9
len: 12
CDR3aa: ASSFSDNSYEQY

j_gene: TRBJ1-5
v_gene: TRBV5-8
len: 13
CDR3aa: ASSFGDRANQPQH

j_gene: TRBJ2-5
v_gene: TRBV5-1
len: 13
CDR3aa: ASSLAGGNQETQY

j_gene: TRBJ2-1
v_gene: TRBV7-3
len: 11
CDR3aa: ASSLLGTDEQF

j_gene: TRBJ2-1
v_gene: TRBV9
len: 13
CDR3aa: ASSVGPRYFNEQF

j_gene: TRBJ1-1
v_gene: TRBV7-2
len: 14
CDR3aa: ASSALQGAGNTEAF

j_gene: TRBJ2-1
v_gene: TRBV6-1
len: 11
CDR3aa: ASSESGSNEQF

j_gene: TRBJ2-6
v_gene: TRBV11-2
len: 13
CDR3aa: ASSYGGSGANVLT

j_gene: TRBJ2-7
v_gene: TRBV4-2
len: 12
CDR3aa: ASSQGLAGAEQY

j_gene: TRBJ1-1
v_gene: TRBV6-2/TRBV6-3
len: 12
CDR3aa: ASSYSQVNTEAF

j_gene: TRBJ1-1
v_gene: TRBV9
len: 14
CDR3aa: ASSVGLEGRNTEAF

j_gene: TRBJ2-7
v_gene: TRBV19
len: 11
CDR3aa: ASSIKGPYEQY

j_gene: TRBJ2-7
v_gene: TRBV28
len: 11
CDR3aa: ASKKGHVREQY

j_gene: TRBJ2-5
v_gene: TRBV19
len: 12
CDR3aa: ASSPRTAQETQY

j_gene: TRBJ1-4
v_gene: TRBV6-5
len: 13
CDR3aa: ASRVGGQGREKLF

j_gene: TRBJ2-3
v_gene: TRBV11-2
len: 17
CDR3aa: ASSLRLAGGVQFTDTQY